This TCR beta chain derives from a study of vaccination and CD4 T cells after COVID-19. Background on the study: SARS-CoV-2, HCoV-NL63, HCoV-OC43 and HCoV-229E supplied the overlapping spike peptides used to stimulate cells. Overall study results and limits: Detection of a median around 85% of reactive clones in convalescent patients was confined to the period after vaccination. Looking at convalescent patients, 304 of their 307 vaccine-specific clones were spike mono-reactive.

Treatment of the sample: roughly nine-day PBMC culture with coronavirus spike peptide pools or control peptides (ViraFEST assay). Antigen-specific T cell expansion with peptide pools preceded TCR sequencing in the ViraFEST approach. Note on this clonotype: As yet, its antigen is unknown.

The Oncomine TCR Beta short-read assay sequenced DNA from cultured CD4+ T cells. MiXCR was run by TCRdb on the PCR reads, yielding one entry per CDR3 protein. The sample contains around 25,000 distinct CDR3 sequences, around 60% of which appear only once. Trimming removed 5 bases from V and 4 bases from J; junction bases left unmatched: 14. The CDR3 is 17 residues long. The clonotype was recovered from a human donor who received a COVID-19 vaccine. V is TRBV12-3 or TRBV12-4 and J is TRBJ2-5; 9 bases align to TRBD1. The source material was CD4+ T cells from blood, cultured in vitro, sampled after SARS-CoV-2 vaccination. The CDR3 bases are TGTGCCAGCAGTCCCCTCCCCGGGACAGGGAGGGGAGAGACCCAGTACTTC. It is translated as CASSPLPGTGRGETQYF.